This TCR beta chain was observed in a study of cytomegalovirus exposure and HLA in healthy donors. Overall study findings and caveats: Presence/absence analyses took donor sequencing depth as roughly uniform. Among the CMV-associated chains, three were confirmed in vitro as specific for CMV antigens. Later genetic work tied a missense DCLRE1C variant to beta-chain V and J trimming.

The study ran its PCR with 60 Vbeta and 13 Jbeta primers. Some clones are missing from TCRdb's copy, which holds only in-frame ones; the method was immunoSEQ multiplex PCR. The sample contains under 200,000 clones, almost 85% of which appear only once. This CDR3 comprises 12 residues. Looked up from germline, CDR1 is MNHEY and CDR2 is SMNVEV (reference sequence). V was pared by 6 bases and J by 7 bases, with 12 bases between. This clone was counted between two and nine times. Its specificity is unknown. While unrecorded immune exposures were likely, the donors were nominally healthy when sampled. The sequence derives from a boy aged 5 to 17 in good health and CMV-seronegative. V usage is TRBV27 and J usage is TRBJ1-1, with D possibly being TRBD1 (6 bases). Sequenced input: PBMCs. CDR3 coding DNA: TGTGCCAGCAGCACCGGACAGAATGAAGCTTTCTTT. Residues: CASSTGQNEAFF.